This T cell receptor beta chain derives from a study of a mutant IDH1 vaccine in newly diagnosed glioma. Study details: The start of vaccination came 4-6 weeks after radiotherapy alone, or with temozolomide cycles.

About this clone itself: Antigen specificity is unknown.

Time point of the sample: week 11, during vaccination. Each dose delivered 300 ug of mutant IDH1 20-mer peptide subcutaneously with imiquimod. Assay used: immunoSEQ multiplex PCR; TCRdb lists only in-frame clones, some missing. Of about 36,000 clones detected, about four fifths appear once; the ten largest clones hold about 15%. Germline CDR1 is SEHNR and CDR2 is FQNEAQ (reference sequence). Trimming took 3 bases from V and 3 from J, leaving 14 bases between them. The CDR3 has 15 amino acids. Study results and caveats: Pseudoprogression appears to have had no connection to changes in top peripheral T cell clonotypes.

The material was peripheral blood mononuclear cells (PBMCs), obtained from a glioma patient whose treatment included an IDH1 peptide vaccine. The gene calls are TRBV7-9 and TRBJ2-5, with a weak D call TRBD2 (7 bases). This TCR derives from a woman aged 30 to 39 with glioma. Some clones in this sample may be carry-over from other donors' samples. Here the CDR3 reads CASSLGGAWEETQYF. CDR3 bases: TGTGCCAGCAGCTTGGGGGGGGCGTGGGAAGAGACCCAGTACTTC.